A single T cell receptor (beta chain) is shown here with its context. Its target is unknown. Assay: immunoSEQ multiplex PCR; the TCRdb copy retains only in-frame clones and omits some. The sample carries under 150,000 clones, 80% to 95% recorded once. The entry originates in a study of T cell responses to AZD1222 COVID-19 vaccine. V lost 3 bases and J lost 6, with 15 bases in between. Germline V gives CDR1 DFQATT, CDR2 SNEGSKA (reference sequence). This CDR3 contains 14 residues. Findings and caveats of the study: The donor group comprised mostly white British people and more females; the analysis possibly underestimated clonal diversity. CD4 TCRs covered the whole spike, strongest at regions 160-218 and 743-854. Regions left unmutated in variants are reportedly the target of nearly half of spike-specific TCRs. Seropositive status at baseline applied to only a handful of AZD1222 recipients.

The sequence was collected from an adult who received the AZD1222 COVID-19 vaccine. The source was peripheral blood, collected 28 days after the second AZD1222 dose. The chain uses TRBV20-1 and TRBJ1-3; D not resolved. For the CDR3, the DNA is TGCAGTGCTAGTCCGGGGAGGGTCGAAAACACCATATATTTT. Encoded protein: CSASPGRVENTIYF.